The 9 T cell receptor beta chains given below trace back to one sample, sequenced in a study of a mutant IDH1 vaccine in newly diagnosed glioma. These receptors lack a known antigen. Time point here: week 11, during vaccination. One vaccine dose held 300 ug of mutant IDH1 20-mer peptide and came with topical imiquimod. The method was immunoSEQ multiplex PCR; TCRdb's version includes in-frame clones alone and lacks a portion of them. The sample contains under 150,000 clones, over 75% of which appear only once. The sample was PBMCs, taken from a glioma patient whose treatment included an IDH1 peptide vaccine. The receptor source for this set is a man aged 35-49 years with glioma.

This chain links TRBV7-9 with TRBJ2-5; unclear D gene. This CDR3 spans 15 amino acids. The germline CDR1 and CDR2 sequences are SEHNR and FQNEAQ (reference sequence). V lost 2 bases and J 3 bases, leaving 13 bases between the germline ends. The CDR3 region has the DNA TGTGCCAGCAGCTTATCCTCGTTTCTAAAAGAGACCCAGTACTTC. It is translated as CASSLSSFLKETQYF.

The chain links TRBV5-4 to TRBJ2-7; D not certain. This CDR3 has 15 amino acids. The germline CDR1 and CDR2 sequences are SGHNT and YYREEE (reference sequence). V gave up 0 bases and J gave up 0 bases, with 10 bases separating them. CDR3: CASSLDISSSYEQYF. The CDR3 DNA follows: TGTGCCAGCAGCTTGGATATCTCCAGCTCCTACGAGCAGTACTTC.

The DNA for the CDR3 is TGTGCCAGCAACTTTGGGGGTCTGGGCTCTGGGGCCAACGTCCTGACTTTC. Translation: CASNFGGLGSGANVLTF. The chain employs TRBV5-4 and TRBJ2-6; D assignment may be TRBD1 or TRBD2 (5 bases each). Germline CDR1 is SGHNT and CDR2 is YYREEE (reference sequence). V was shortened by 6 bases and J by 0 bases, with 16 bases between the two germline ends. The CDR3 contains 17 residues.

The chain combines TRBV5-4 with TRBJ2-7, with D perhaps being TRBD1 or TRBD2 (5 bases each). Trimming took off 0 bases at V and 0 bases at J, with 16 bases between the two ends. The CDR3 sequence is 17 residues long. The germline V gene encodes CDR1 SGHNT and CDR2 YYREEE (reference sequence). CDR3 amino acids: CASSLGSGQPLSYEQYF. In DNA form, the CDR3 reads TGTGCCAGCAGCTTGGGGTCGGGGCAGCCTCTCTCCTACGAGCAGTACTTC.

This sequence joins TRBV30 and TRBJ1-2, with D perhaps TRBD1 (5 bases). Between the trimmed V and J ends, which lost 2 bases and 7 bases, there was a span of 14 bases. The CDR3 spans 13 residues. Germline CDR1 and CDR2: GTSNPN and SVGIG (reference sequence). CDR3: CAWSRERGSGYTF. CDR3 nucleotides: TGTGCCTGGAGTCGTGAGAGGGGTAGTGGCTACACCTTC.

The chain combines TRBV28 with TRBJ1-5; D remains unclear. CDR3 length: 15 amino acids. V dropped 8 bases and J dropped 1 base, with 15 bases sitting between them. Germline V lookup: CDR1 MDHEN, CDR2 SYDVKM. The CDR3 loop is CASGKSEPSNQPQHF. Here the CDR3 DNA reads TGTGCCAGCGGAAAATCGGAGCCGAGCAATCAGCCCCAGCATTTT.

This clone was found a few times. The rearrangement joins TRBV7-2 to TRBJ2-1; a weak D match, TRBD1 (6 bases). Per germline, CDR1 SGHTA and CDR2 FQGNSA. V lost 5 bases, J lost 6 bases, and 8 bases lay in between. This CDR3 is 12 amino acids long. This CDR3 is CASSRQVNEQFF. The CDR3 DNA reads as TGTGCCAGCAGCCGACAGGTCAATGAGCAGTTCTTC. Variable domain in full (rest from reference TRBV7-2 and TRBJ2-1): GAGVSQSPSNKVTEKGKDVELRCDPISGHTALYWYRQSLGQGLEFLIYFQGNSAPDKSGLPSDRFSAERTGGSVSTLTIQRTQQEDSAVYLCASSRQVNEQFFGPGTRLTVL.

This CDR3 is CASSFAGVGETQYF. The DNA of the CDR3 is TGTGCCAGCAGTTTCGCGGGAGTTGGGGAGACCCAGTACTTC. The chain uses TRBV28 and TRBJ2-5, with 7 bases fitting TRBD2. Germline V gives CDR1 MDHEN, CDR2 SYDVKM. Unmatched junction bases numbered 6, after V lost 3 bases and J lost 5 bases. CDR3 length: 14 residues.

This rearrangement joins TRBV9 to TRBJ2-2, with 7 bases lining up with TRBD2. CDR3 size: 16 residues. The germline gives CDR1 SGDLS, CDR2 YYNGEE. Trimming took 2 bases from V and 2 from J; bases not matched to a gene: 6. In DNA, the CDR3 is TGTGCCAGCAGCGTGGGTGGGAGGGTAAACACCGGGGAGCTGTTTTTT. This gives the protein CASSVGGRVNTGELFF.